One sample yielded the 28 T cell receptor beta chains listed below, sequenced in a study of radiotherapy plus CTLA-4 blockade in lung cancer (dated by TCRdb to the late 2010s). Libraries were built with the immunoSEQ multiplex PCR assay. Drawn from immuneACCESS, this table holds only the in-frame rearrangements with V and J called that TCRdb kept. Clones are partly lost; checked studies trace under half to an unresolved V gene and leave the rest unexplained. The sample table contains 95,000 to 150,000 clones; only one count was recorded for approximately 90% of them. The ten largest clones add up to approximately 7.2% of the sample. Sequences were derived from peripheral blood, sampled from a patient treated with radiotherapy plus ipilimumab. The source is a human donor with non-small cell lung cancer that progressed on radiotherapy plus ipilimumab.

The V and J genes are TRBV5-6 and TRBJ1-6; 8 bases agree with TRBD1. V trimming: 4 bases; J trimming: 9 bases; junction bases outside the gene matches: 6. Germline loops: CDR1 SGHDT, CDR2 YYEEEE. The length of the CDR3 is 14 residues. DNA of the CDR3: TGTGCCAGCAGCAGGACAGGGTTTGCTTCACCCCTCCACTTT. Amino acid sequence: CASSRTGFASPLHF.

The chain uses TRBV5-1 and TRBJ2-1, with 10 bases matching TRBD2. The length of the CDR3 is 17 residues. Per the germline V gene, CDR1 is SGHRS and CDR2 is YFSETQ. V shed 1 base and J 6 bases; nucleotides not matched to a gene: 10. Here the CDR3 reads CASSLFPAGGGINEQFF. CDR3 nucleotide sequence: TGCGCCAGCAGCTTGTTTCCAGCGGGAGGGGGGATCAATGAGCAGTTCTTC.

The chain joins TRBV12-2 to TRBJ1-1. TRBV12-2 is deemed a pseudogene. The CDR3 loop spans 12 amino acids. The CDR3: CASRLGSAGAFF. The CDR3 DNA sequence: TGTGCAAGTCGCTTAGGATCCGCGGGAGCTTTCTTT.

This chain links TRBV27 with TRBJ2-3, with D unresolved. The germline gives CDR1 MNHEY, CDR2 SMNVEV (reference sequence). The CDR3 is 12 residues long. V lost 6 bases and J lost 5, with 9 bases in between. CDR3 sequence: CASRRPGDTQYF. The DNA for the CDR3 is TGTGCCAGCAGACGACCAGGAGATACGCAGTATTTT.

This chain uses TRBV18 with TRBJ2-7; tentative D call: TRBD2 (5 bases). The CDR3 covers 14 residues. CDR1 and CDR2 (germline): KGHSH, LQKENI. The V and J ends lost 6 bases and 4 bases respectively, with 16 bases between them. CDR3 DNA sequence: TGTGCCAGCTCCCCAGGCACCCGGGAATACGAGCAGTACTTC. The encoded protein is CASSPGTREYEQYF.

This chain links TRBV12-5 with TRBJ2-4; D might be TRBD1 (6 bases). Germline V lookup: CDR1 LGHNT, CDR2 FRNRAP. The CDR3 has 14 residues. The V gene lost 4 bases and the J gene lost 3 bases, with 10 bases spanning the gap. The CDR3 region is CASGSQGVKNIQYF. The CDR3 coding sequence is TGTGCTAGTGGTTCACAGGGAGTCAAAAACATTCAGTACTTC.

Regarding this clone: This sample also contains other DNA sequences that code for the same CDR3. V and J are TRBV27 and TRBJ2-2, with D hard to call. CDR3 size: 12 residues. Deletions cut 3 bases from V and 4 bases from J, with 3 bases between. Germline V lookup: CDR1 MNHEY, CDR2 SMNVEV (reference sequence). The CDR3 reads CASSFLTGELFF. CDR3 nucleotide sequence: TGTGCCAGCAGTTTCCTCACCGGGGAGCTGTTTTTT.

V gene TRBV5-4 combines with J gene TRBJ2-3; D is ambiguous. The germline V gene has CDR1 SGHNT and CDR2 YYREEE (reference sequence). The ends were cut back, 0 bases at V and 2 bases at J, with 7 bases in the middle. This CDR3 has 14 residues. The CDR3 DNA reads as TGTGCCAGCAGCTTGGAACAGTTCACAGATACGCAGTATTTT. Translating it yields CASSLEQFTDTQYF.

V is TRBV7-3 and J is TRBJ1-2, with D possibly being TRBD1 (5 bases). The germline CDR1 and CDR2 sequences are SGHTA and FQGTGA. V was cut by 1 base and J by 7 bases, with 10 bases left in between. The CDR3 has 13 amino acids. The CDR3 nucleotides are TGTGCCAGCAGCTTAAGCCAGGGAGTTGGCTACACCTTC. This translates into CASSLSQGVGYTF.

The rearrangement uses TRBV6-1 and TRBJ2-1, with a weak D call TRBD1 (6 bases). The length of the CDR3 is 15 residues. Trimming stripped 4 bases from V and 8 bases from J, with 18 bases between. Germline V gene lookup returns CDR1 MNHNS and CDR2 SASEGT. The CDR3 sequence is CASSVDDTGYDEQFF. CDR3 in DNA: TGTGCCAGCAGTGTTGACGATACAGGGTACGATGAGCAGTTCTTC.

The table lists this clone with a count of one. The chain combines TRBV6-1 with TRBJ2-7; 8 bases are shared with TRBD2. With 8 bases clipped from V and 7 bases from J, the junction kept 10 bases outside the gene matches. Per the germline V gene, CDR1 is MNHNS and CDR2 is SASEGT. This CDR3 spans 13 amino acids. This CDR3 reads CASFAREAGEQYF. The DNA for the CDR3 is TGTGCCAGCTTTGCGCGGGAGGCGGGAGAGCAGTACTTC.

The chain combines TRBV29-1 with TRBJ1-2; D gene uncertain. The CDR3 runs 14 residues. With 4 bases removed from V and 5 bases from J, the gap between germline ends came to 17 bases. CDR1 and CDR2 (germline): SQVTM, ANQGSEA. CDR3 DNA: TGCAGCGTTGTGGGAAATACAGAGAGTTATGGCTACACCTTC. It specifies CSVVGNTESYGYTF.

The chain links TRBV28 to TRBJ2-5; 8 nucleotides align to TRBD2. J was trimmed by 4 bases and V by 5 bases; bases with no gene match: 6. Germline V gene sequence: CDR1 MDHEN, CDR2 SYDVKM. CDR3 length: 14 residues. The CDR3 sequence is CASSLREGRETQYF. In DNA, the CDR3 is TGTGCCAGCAGTCTTCGGGAGGGCCGAGAGACCCAGTACTTC. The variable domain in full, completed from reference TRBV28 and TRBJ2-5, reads DVKVTQSSRYLVKRTGEKVFLECVQDMDHENMFWYRQDPGLGLRLIYFSYDVKMKEKGDIPEGYSVSREKKERFSLILESASTNQTSMYLCASSLREGRETQYFGPGTRLLVL.

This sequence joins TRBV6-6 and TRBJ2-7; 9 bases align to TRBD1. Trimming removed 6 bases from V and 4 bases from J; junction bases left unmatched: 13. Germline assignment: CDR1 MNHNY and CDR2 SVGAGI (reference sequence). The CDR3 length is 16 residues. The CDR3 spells CASRGPGDRDQYEQYF. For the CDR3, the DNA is TGTGCCAGCAGGGGTCCGGGGGACAGGGACCAATACGAGCAGTACTTC.

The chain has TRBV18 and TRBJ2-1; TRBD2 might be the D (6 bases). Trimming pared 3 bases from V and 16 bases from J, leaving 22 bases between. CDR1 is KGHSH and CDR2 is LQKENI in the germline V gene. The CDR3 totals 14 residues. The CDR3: CASSPRGVATQSFF. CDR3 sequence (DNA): TGTGCCAGCTCACCGCGCGGGGTGGCGACCCAGAGTTTCTTC.

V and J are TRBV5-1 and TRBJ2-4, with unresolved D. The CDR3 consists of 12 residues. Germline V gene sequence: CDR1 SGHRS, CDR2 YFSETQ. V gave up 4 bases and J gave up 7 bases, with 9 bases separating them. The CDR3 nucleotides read TGCGCCAGCAGCGTGGATAGGAACATTCAGTACTTC. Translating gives CASSVDRNIQYF.

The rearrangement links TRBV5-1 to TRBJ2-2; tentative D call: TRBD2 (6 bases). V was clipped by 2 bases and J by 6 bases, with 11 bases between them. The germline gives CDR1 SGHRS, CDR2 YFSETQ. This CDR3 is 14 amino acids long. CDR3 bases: TGCGCCAGCAGCTTAGCGGGTTCCCCCGGGGAGCTGTTTTTT. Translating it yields CASSLAGSPGELFF.

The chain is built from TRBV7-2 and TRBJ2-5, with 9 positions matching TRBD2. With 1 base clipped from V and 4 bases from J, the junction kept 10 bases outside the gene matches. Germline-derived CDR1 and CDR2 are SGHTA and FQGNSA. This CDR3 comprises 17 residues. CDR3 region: CASSLDSSGKMGETQYF. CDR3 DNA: TGTGCCAGCAGCTTAGATTCTAGCGGGAAGATGGGAGAGACCCAGTACTTC.

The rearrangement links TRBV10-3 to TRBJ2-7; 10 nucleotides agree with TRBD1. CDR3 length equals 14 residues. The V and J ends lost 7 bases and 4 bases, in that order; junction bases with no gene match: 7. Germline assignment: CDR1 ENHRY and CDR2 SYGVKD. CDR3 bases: TGTGCCATCACCAGAGGGACAGGGGCGTACGAGCAGTACTTC. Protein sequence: CAITRGTGAYEQYF.

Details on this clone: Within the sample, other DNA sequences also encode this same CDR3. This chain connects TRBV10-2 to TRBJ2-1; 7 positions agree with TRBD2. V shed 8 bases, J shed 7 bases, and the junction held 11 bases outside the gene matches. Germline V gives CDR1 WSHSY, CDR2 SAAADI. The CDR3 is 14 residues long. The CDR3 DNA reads TGCGCCAGCGGAACAGGACTAGGGAAGAATGAGCAGTTCTTC. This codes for CASGTGLGKNEQFF.

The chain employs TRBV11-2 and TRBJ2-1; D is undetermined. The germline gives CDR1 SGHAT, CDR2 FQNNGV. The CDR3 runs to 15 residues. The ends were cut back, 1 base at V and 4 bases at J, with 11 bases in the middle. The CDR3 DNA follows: TGTGCCAGCAGCTTAGTGGGGATGGGGTACAATGAGCAGTTCTTC. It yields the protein CASSLVGMGYNEQFF.

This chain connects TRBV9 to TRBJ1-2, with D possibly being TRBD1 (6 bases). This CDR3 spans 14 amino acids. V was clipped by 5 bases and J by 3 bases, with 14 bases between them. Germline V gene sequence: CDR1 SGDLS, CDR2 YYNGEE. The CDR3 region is CASSTRDMDYGYTF. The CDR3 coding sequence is TGTGCCAGCAGTACAAGGGACATGGACTATGGCTACACCTTC.

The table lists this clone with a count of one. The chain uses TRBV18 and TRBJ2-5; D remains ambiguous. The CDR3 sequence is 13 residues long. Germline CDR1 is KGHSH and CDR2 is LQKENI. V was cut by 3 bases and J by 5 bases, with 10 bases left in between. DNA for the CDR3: TGTGCCAGCTCACCGATAGCTGATGAGACCCAGTACTTC. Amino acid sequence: CASSPIADETQYF.

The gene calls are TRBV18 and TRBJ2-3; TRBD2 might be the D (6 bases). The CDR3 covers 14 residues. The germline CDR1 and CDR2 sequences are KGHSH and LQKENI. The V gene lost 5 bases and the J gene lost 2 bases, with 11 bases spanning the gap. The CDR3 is CASSKGGDTDTQYF. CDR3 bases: TGTGCCAGCTCAAAAGGCGGGGACACAGATACGCAGTATTTT.

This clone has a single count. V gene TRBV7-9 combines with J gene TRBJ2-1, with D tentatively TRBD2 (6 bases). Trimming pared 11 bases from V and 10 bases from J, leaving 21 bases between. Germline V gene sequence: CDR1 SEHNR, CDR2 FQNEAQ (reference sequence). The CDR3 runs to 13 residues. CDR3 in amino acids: CALGDSGPGEQFF. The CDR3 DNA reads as TGTGCCCTAGGGGATAGCGGCCCGGGGGAGCAGTTCTTC.

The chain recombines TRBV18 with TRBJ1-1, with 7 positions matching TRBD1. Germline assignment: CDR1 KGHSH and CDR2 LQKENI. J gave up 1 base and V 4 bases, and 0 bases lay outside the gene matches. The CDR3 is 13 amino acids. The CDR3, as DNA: TGTGCCAGCTCACGACAGGGGAACACTGAAGCTTTCTTT. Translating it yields CASSRQGNTEAFF.

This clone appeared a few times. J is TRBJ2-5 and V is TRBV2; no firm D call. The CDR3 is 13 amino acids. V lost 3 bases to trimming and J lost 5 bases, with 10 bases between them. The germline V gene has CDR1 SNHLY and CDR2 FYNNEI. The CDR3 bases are TGTGCCAGCAGTGACCCCGTATCGGAGACCCAGTACTTC. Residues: CASSDPVSETQYF.

In nucleotides, the CDR3 is TGTGCCAGCAGCGGCACAGGGGGGGGTTACAATGAGCAGTTCTTC. Amino acids: CASSGTGGGYNEQFF. This chain connects TRBV2 to TRBJ2-1; D is perhaps TRBD1 (8 bases). The germline CDR1 and CDR2 sequences are SNHLY and FYNNEI. The CDR3 has 15 residues. V lost 6 bases and J lost 4, with 16 bases in between.